Each of the 6 T cell receptor beta chains below was sequenced from the same sample in a study of blood T cell repertoires in COVID-19. Clones were read by immunoSEQ multiplex PCR, and TCRdb kept only the in-frame ones, dropping some. This table has about 180,000 clones, approximately 88% appearing once. Sequenced input: peripheral blood. These receptors all come from a woman in her thirties or forties with COVID-19, enrolled during active disease.

The V gene is TRBV5-5, the J gene TRBJ1-5, with D possibly TRBD1 on 5 matching bases. The length of the CDR3 is 14 residues. Germline V lookup: CDR1 SGHKS, CDR2 YYEKEE (reference sequence). Trimming stripped 1 base from V and 2 bases from J, with 7 bases between. The CDR3 spells CASSLTQGNQPQHF. CDR3 nucleotides: TGTGCCAGCAGCTTGACACAGGGCAATCAGCCCCAGCATTTT.

The chain uses TRBV5-5 and TRBJ1-5; possible D gene TRBD1, 6 bases. V was pared by 5 bases and J by 1 base, with 13 bases between. The CDR3 covers 15 residues. Per germline, CDR1 SGHKS and CDR2 YYEKEE (reference sequence). The CDR3 spells CASSQGQSSNQPQHF. Here the CDR3 DNA reads TGTGCCAGCAGTCAAGGACAGTCCAGCAATCAGCCCCAGCATTTT. The whole variable domain, filled in from reference TRBV5-5 and TRBJ1-5, reads DAGVTQSPTHLIKTRGQQVTLRCSPISGHKSVSWYQQVLGQGPQFIFQYYEKEERGRGNFPDRFSARQFPNYSSELNVNALLLGDSALYLCASSQGQSSNQPQHFGDGTRLSIL.

The chain is built from TRBV3-1 (or the pseudogene TRBV3-2) and TRBJ1-2, with no clear D. The V gene's germline CDR1 is LGHDT and CDR2 YNNKEL (reference sequence). The CDR3 sequence is 15 residues long. V was shortened by 0 bases and J by 8 bases, with 16 bases between the two germline ends. The chain's CDR3 is CASSQDPGGLEGYTF. The CDR3 DNA reads as TGTGCCAGCAGCCAAGATCCCGGCGGACTGGAGGGCTACACCTTC.

The chain has TRBV2 and TRBJ1-5; no clear D gene. The V end lost 6 bases, the J end lost 7 bases, and 19 bases lay between the germline ends. Germline V gives CDR1 SNHLY, CDR2 FYNNEI. The CDR3 is 15 amino acids. Written as DNA, the CDR3 is TGTGCCAGCAGCGCGGGCTCTACAATTGGCCAGCCCCAGCATTTT. As protein: CASSAGSTIGQPQHF.

The chain has TRBV5-1 and TRBJ1-5; 7 bases agree with TRBD1. The germline V gene has CDR1 SGHRS and CDR2 YFSETQ. The CDR3 covers 14 residues. J gave up 7 bases and V 4 bases, and 8 bases lay outside the gene matches. The CDR3 region is CASSPGQEEQPQHF. The CDR3 DNA follows: TGCGCCAGCAGCCCCGGACAGGAGGAACAGCCCCAGCATTTT.

The chain employs TRBV24-1 and TRBJ1-1; D perhaps matches TRBD1 (5 bases). This CDR3 is built from 17 residues. V lost 8 bases and J 7 bases, leaving 28 bases between the germline ends. From germline, CDR1 is KGHDR and CDR2 SFDVKD. The CDR3 DNA reads TGTGCCACCATGGGACTGCGCCGGGGCCAGGGTAAGTTTGAAGCTTTCTTT. It specifies CATMGLRRGQGKFEAFF.